This T cell receptor beta chain is from a study of T cell responses to AZD1222 COVID-19 vaccine. Pooled samples include second doses given at about 4 or 12 weeks. V was cut by 4 bases and J by 3 bases, with 7 bases left in between. Germline V gene sequence: CDR1 LGHDT, CDR2 YNNKEL (reference sequence). The CDR3 contains 13 residues. The assay was immunoSEQ multiplex PCR, and TCRdb's table has in-frame clones only and misses some. The table includes approximately 99,000 clones, more than 85% detected once. The receptor was isolated from an adult who received the AZD1222 COVID-19 vaccine. The chain employs TRBV3-1 (or the pseudogene TRBV3-2) and TRBJ1-3; D not certain. Sequences were derived from peripheral blood, sampled 28 days after the second AZD1222 dose. The CDR3 protein is CASSPKGGNTIYF. CDR3 DNA sequence: TGTGCCAGCAGCCCGAAGGGTGGAAACACCATATATTTT.